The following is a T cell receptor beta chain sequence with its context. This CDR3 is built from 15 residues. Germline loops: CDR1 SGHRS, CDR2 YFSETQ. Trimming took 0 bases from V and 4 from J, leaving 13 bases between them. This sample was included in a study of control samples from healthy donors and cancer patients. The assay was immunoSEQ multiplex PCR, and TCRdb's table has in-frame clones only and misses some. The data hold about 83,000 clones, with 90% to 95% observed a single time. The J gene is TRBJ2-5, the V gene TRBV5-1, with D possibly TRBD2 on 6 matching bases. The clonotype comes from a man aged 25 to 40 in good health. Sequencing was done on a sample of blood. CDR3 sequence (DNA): TGCGCCAGCAGCTTGGATGGGGGACTCCTAGAGACCCAGTACTTC. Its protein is CASSLDGGLLETQYF.